Presented here are 24 T cell receptor beta chains from one specimen sequenced in a study of blood T cell repertoires in COVID-19. The assay was immunoSEQ multiplex PCR, and TCRdb's table has in-frame clones only and misses some. The sample yields about 70,000 clones, about 86% seen once. The sequencing sample was made of peripheral blood. Receptors originate from a human donor in a cohort sampled during active COVID-19.

V is TRBV12-2 and J is TRBJ1-1. TRBV12-2 is recorded as a pseudogene. The CDR3 contains 16 residues. CDR3 loop: CASRLRPRSGSTEAFF. The CDR3 region has the DNA TGTGCAAGTCGCTTAAGACCGAGATCGGGGAGCACTGAAGCTTTCTTT.

The chain combines TRBV30 with TRBJ2-7; D remains ambiguous. V shed 4 bases and J shed 3 bases, with 10 bases lying between them. Germline CDR1 is GTSNPN and CDR2 is SVGIG (reference sequence). The CDR3 runs 12 residues. The CDR3 sequence: CAWNPGHYEQYF. CDR3 coding DNA: TGTGCCTGGAATCCGGGTCACTACGAGCAGTACTTC.

The chain links TRBV27 to TRBJ1-2, with 7 bases aligning to TRBD1. CDR1 and CDR2 (germline): MNHEY, SMNVEV (reference sequence). The ends lost 5 bases at V and 5 bases at J; junction bases unmatched: 11. The CDR3 has 15 amino acids. The CDR3 sequence: CASSPRDRHAYGYTF. In DNA, the CDR3 is TGTGCCAGCAGTCCCCGGGACAGACACGCTTATGGCTACACCTTC.

The genes are TRBV6-2 or TRBV6-3 and TRBJ2-3; TRBD2 agrees at 9 bases. The CDR3 consists of 16 residues. Germline lookup yields CDR1 MNHEY and CDR2 SVGEGT. Germline trimming cut 2 bases from V and 9 bases from J; bases unmatched to any gene: 12. CDR3 sequence (DNA): TGTGCCAGCAGTTACCCCGACGGCGGGGGGGCCGGGACGCAGTATTTT. Protein sequence: CASSYPDGGGAGTQYF.

J is TRBJ2-7 and V is TRBV19; no firm D call. Between the trimmed V and J ends, which lost 10 bases and 0 bases, there was a span of 13 bases. In germline, CDR1 is LNHDA, CDR2 SQIVND (reference sequence). CDR3 length: 13 residues. CDR3 DNA sequence: TGTGCCACTTCGTCAGTCTTCTCCTACGAGCAGTACTTC. Translating it yields CATSSVFSYEQYF.

The rearrangement uses TRBV15 and TRBJ2-3; 9 bases fit TRBD2. CDR1 LNHNV and CDR2 YYDKDF come from the germline V gene (reference sequence). The CDR3 length is 15 residues. The V and J ends lost 7 bases and 4 bases, in that order; junction bases with no gene match: 9. DNA of the CDR3: TGTGCCACCAAAGGCTGGGCTAGCGGGGCAGATACGCAGTATTTT. As protein: CATKGWASGADTQYF.

The chain employs TRBV5-4 and TRBJ1-6, with 7 bases matching TRBD1. Germline V CDR1 and CDR2: SGHNT, YYREEE (reference sequence). With V trimmed by 2 bases and J by 7 bases, 12 bases remained unmatched. The CDR3 has 17 amino acids. The CDR3 loop is CASSFIRNRGVNSPLHF. The CDR3 DNA reads TGTGCCAGCAGCTTTATACGAAACAGGGGAGTGAATTCACCCCTCCACTTT.

This clone is a singleton in its sample. V is TRBV7-2 and J is TRBJ2-1; 10 positions match TRBD2. V gave up 2 bases and J gave up 3 bases; unmatched junction bases: 4. Germline V gene lookup returns CDR1 SGHTA and CDR2 FQGNSA. This CDR3 spans 16 amino acids. The CDR3 DNA sequence: TGTGCCAGCAGCTTAACTCCTAGCGGGGGCTACAATGAGCAGTTCTTC. This codes for CASSLTPSGGYNEQFF.

The J gene is TRBJ1-5, the V gene TRBV10-3, with D uncertain. Germline CDR1 reads ENHRY; CDR2 reads SYGVKD. Trimming removed 3 bases at V and 0 bases at J, with 15 bases between. CDR3 length: 17 amino acids. In nucleotides, the CDR3 is TGTGCCATCAGTGAATACCCCCACGGGAATAGCAATCAGCCCCAGCATTTT. Its translation is CAISEYPHGNSNQPQHF.

This rearrangement joins TRBV18 to TRBJ1-1; 9 nucleotides line up with TRBD1. The CDR3 spans 17 residues. In germline, CDR1 is KGHSH, CDR2 LQKENI. V lost 2 bases to trimming and J lost 0 bases; unmatched junction nucleotides: 7. The CDR3 DNA is TGTGCCAGCTCACCAGAAATGGGACAGGGAATGAACACTGAAGCTTTCTTT. Residues: CASSPEMGQGMNTEAFF.

The chain joins TRBV28 to TRBJ2-6; 7 nucleotides match TRBD1. CDR1 MDHEN and CDR2 SYDVKM come from the germline V gene. The CDR3 has 15 residues. V shed 6 bases, J shed 0 bases, and the junction held 2 bases outside the gene matches. CDR3 DNA sequence: TGTGCCAGCAGCCGGGACAGCTCTGGGGCCAACGTCCTGACTTTC. Its translation: CASSRDSSGANVLTF.

This chain joins TRBV6-6 and TRBJ2-7, with TRBD1 identical over 8 bases. Germline V gene sequence: CDR1 MNHNY, CDR2 SVGAGI (reference sequence). The V gene end was trimmed by 4 bases and the J gene end by 3 bases; junction bases not matched to a gene: 8. The CDR3 has 15 amino acids. The CDR3 nucleotides are TGTGCCAGCAGTTCGCAAAGGACAGGGAGCTACGAGCAGTACTTC. Translation gives CASSSQRTGSYEQYF.

This sequence joins TRBV12-5 and TRBJ2-1; 9 nucleotides match TRBD2. This CDR3 is built from 20 residues. V shed 0 bases, J shed 1 base, and the junction held 13 bases outside the gene matches. CDR1 is LGHNT and CDR2 is FRNRAP in the germline V gene. DNA of the CDR3: TGTGCTAGTGGTTTGGTAAAGTCGCGGGGGGGCCCGGTTTCCTACAATGAGCAGTTCTTC. Translation gives CASGLVKSRGGPVSYNEQFF.

The chain uses TRBV6-5 and TRBJ1-3; possible D gene TRBD1, 6 bases. The CDR3 totals 13 residues. The germline gives CDR1 MNHEY, CDR2 SVGAGI. V was shortened by 8 bases and J by 4 bases, with 12 bases between the two germline ends. The CDR3 DNA reads as TGTGCCAGCCACCCAGGGGCAGGAAACACCATATATTTT. Amino acids: CASHPGAGNTIYF.

V usage is TRBV6-5 and J usage is TRBJ2-1; no firm D call. CDR1 is MNHEY, CDR2 SVGAGI, per germline. This CDR3 region has 14 residues. The V end lost 7 bases, the J end lost 2 bases, and 12 bases lay between the germline ends. CDR3 loop: CASIEFLPYNEQFF. The CDR3, as DNA: TGTGCCAGCATCGAATTTCTACCCTACAATGAGCAGTTCTTC.

The chain couples TRBV30 to TRBJ1-1; TRBD1 matches at 7 bases. The V gene end was trimmed by 0 bases and the J gene end by 0 bases; junction bases not matched to a gene: 7. Looked up from germline, CDR1 is GTSNPN and CDR2 is SVGIG (reference sequence). The length of the CDR3 is 16 residues. In DNA, the CDR3 is TGTGCCTGGAGTGTACAGGGGAAAGGCATGAACACTGAAGCTTTCTTT. Translation: CAWSVQGKGMNTEAFF.

The V and J genes are TRBV27 and TRBJ1-6, with TRBD1 matching 8 bases. Germline-derived CDR1 and CDR2 are MNHEY and SMNVEV (reference sequence). The junction had 9 bases not matched to a gene; V was cut back by 7 bases and J by 10 bases. This CDR3 has 14 amino acids. The CDR3 nucleotides read TGTGCCAGCACCCAAGGACAGGGTGGATCACCCCTCCACTTT. This sequence encodes CASTQGQGGSPLHF.

V gene TRBV30 combines with J gene TRBJ2-3, with D possibly TRBD2 on 6 matching bases. Trimming took off 5 bases at V and 1 base at J, with 10 bases between the two ends. The CDR3 spans 13 residues. CDR1 is GTSNPN, CDR2 SVGIG, per germline (reference sequence). The CDR3 loop reads CAWRASGTDTQYF. CDR3 sequence (DNA): TGTGCCTGGCGGGCTAGCGGCACAGATACGCAGTATTTT.

The chain uses TRBV29-1 and TRBJ2-3; TRBD1 is a possible D gene (6 bases). V lost 2 bases and J 2 bases, leaving 14 bases between the germline ends. The germline gives CDR1 SQVTM, CDR2 ANQGSEA. This CDR3 contains 15 residues. CDR3 nucleotide sequence: TGCAGCGTTGAACCGGGACAAAAATTCACAGATACGCAGTATTTT. Protein: CSVEPGQKFTDTQYF.

V is TRBV5-1 and J is TRBJ2-2; 8 bases are shared with TRBD2. The CDR3 sequence is 18 residues long. Germline V gives CDR1 SGHRS, CDR2 YFSETQ. The ends lost 1 base at V and 3 bases at J; junction bases unmatched: 11. The CDR3 sequence is CASSLTLTGGPYTGELFF. DNA for the CDR3: TGCGCCAGCAGCTTGACGCTAACGGGGGGGCCCTACACCGGGGAGCTGTTTTTT. The full variable domain, its missing parts supplied by reference TRBV5-1 and TRBJ2-2, is KAGVTQTPRYLIKTRGQQVTLSCSPISGHRSVSWYQQTPGQGLQFLFEYFSETQRNKGNFPGRFSGRQFSNSRSEMNVSTLELGDSALYLCASSLTLTGGPYTGELFFGEGSRLTVL.

The chain links TRBV5-1 to TRBJ2-7, with 9 positions matching TRBD1. Germline CDR1 SGHRS, CDR2 YFSETQ. The trim removed 3 bases at V and 2 bases at J, leaving 9 bases unmatched. This CDR3 is built from 16 residues. The CDR3 DNA reads as TGCGCCAGCAGCTCCCTGGCGGGGACAGGGCCCTACGAGCAGTACTTC. Translation gives CASSSLAGTGPYEQYF. Supplemented by reference TRBV5-1 and TRBJ2-7, the full variable domain reads KAGVTQTPRYLIKTRGQQVTLSCSPISGHRSVSWYQQTPGQGLQFLFEYFSETQRNKGNFPGRFSGRQFSNSRSEMNVSTLELGDSALYLCASSSLAGTGPYEQYFGPGTRLTVT.

This sequence joins TRBV7-2 and TRBJ1-6; D ambiguous. V dropped 4 bases and J dropped 0 bases, with 13 bases sitting between them. Looked up from germline, CDR1 is SGHTA and CDR2 is FQGNSA. The CDR3 runs to 17 residues. As DNA, the CDR3 is TGTGCCAGCAGCTCCCGCCGGGTGAGCTCCTATAATTCACCCCTCCACTTT. Its protein is CASSSRRVSSYNSPLHF.

The rearrangement links TRBV7-3 to TRBJ2-5; D is possibly TRBD1 (5 bases). CDR3 length equals 14 residues. CDR1 and CDR2 from the germline V gene are SGHTA and FQGTGA. Trimming stripped 5 bases from V and 2 bases from J, with 12 bases between. DNA of the CDR3: TGTGCCAGCAGCCCCCAGGGTATACAAGAGACCCAGTACTTC. Protein sequence: CASSPQGIQETQYF.

V usage is TRBV6-6 and J usage is TRBJ2-7, with D maybe TRBD2 (5 bases). The germline V gene has CDR1 MNHNY and CDR2 SVGAGI (reference sequence). This CDR3 region has 13 residues. V lost 4 bases and J lost 6, with 13 bases in between. The CDR3 nucleotides read TGTGCCAGCAGTTTATCCGAGGGCAGCGAGCAGTACTTC. This gives the protein CASSLSEGSEQYF.